The rows below give T cell receptor beta chains drawn from one sample of a study of blood T cell repertoires in COVID-19. Produced via immunoSEQ multiplex PCR; TCRdb's table is partial and in-frame only. Among 65,000 or so clones, around 66% were seen once, and the ten largest hold roughly 50%. Sequenced input: PBMCs or T cells enriched from blood (not recorded which). These receptors all stem from a woman between 55 and 75 years old who had been exposed to COVID-19. The CDR3 runs from the conserved cysteine through the conserved F or W. The D gene is left open where the match is weak. Rows may omit the clone size; those that give it use once, few, many or a size class.

TRBJ1-2	.	TRBV9	.	TGTGCCAGCAGCGTAGGAAGGGACATTGGCTACACCTTC	CASSVGRDIGYTF
TRBJ1-5	.	TRBV19	.	TGTGCCAGTAGTATTTGGGGCGCGAAGTCAGTTCAGCCCCAGCATTTT	CASSIWGAKSVQPQHF
TRBJ2-5	.	TRBV11-2	few	TGTGCCAGCAGCTTAGAGTCCAGGGGAGAGACCCAGTACTTC	CASSLESRGETQYF
TRBJ2-2	.	TRBV5-1	.	TGCGCCAGCAGCCTGGATACAGGCACCGGGGAGCTGTTTTTT	CASSLDTGTGELFF
TRBJ1-1	TRBD1	TRBV3-1/TRBV3-2	.	TGTGCCAGCAAGTGGACAGGGAGGACTGAAGCTTTCTTT	CASKWTGRTEAFF
TRBJ1-2	.	TRBV19	.	TGTGCCAGTAGCCTAGGCAGGGGCTACTATGGCTACACCTTC	CASSLGRGYYGYTF
TRBJ1-6	.	TRBV7-9	.	TGTGCCAGCAGCTTGTCAGGGGATAATTCACCCCTCCACTTT	CASSLSGDNSPLHF
TRBJ1-3	.	TRBV7-9	few	TGTGCCAGCAGCTTCAATATAGGAGAAAACACCATATATTTT	CASSFNIGENTIYF
TRBJ2-3	.	TRBV6-5	.	TGTGCCAGCAGGTTTGAGGAGCACACAGATACGCAGTATTTT	CASRFEEHTDTQYF
TRBJ1-2	.	TRBV7-9	.	TGTGCCAGCAGCTTAGTACAGGCATTAAGTGGCTATGGCTACACCTTC	CASSLVQALSGYGYTF
TRBJ2-1	TRBD1	TRBV29-1	.	TGCAGCGTTGAACAGGGGGCTGATGAGCAGTTCTTC	CSVEQGADEQFF
TRBJ1-6	TRBD1	TRBV5-1	few	TGCGCCAGCAGCTTAGGCGGGACAGGGAATTCACCCCTCCACTTT	CASSLGGTGNSPLHF
TRBJ2-5	TRBD1	TRBV4-1	few	TGCGCCAGCAGCCAAGGCCCGGGACAGCAAGAGACCCAGTACTTC	CASSQGPGQQETQYF
TRBJ1-5	TRBD1	TRBV28	once	TGTGCCAGCAGTCACAGGGGGCGAGGGCATCAGCCCCAGCATTTT	CASSHRGRGHQPQHF
TRBJ1-2	.	TRBV24-1	.	TGTGCCACCAGTGATCACCAAGTCGAGGGTGGCTACACCTTC	CATSDHQVEGGYTF
TRBJ1-4	.	TRBV30	.	TGTGCCTGGTTCCCTTCGGTTCCAAAGGGGGAAAAACTGTTTTTT	CAWFPSVPKGEKLFF
TRBJ1-2	.	TRBV7-9	.	TGTGCCAGCAGCTTAGTTCTGGGCCTTTATGGCTACACCTTC	CASSLVLGLYGYTF
TRBJ1-5	TRBD1	TRBV10-3	.	TGTGCCATCAGTGAGACCGGGACAGGGGGCTCTCAGCCCCAGCATTTT	CAISETGTGGSQPQHF
TRBJ2-1	TRBD2	TRBV28	.	TGTGCCAGCCACACTCAGCGGCGGGGGGCCGACAATGAGCAGTTCTTC	CASHTQRRGADNEQFF
TRBJ1-2	TRBD1	TRBV5-6	.	TGTGCCAGCAGCTCGAACCAAGGACAGGGCGGAAATCTCGGCTACACCTTC	CASSSNQGQGGNLGYTF
TRBJ2-2	TRBD2	TRBV19	.	TGTGCCAGTAGTAGCGGGAGTAGGAACACCGGGGAGCTGTTTTTT	CASSSGSRNTGELFF
TRBJ1-2	.	TRBV7-8	few	TGTGCCAGCAGCTTCACCAGGGATAACTATGGCTACACCTTC	CASSFTRDNYGYTF
TRBJ2-6	TRBD2	TRBV10-2	.	TGCGCCAGCAAAGAGACTAGCGGGATTTCTGCCAACGTCCTGACTTTC	CASKETSGISANVLTF
TRBJ2-3	.	TRBV2	.	TGTGCCAGCAGGTTAGGAGTAGCAGATACGCAGTATTTT	CASRLGVADTQYF
TRBJ1-5	.	TRBV9	.	TGTGCCAGCAGCGTAGTGGAGGAGGGACAGCCCCAGCATTTT	CASSVVEEGQPQHF
TRBJ1-1	.	TRBV6-5	.	TGTGCCAGCAGTTACGGGGAGCTGAACACTGAAGCTTTCTTT	CASSYGELNTEAFF
TRBJ2-1	TRBD1	TRBV28	.	TGTGCCAGCAGTTTACTCTGGTCGGGGACAGGGGTTGCCAATGAGCAGTTCTTC	CASSLLWSGTGVANEQFF
TRBJ1-1	.	TRBV19	.	TGTGCCAGTAGTATGGGAGGAGTCGACACTGAAGCTTTCTTT	CASSMGGVDTEAFF
TRBJ1-5	TRBD1	TRBV3-1/TRBV3-2	medium-sized	TGTGCCAGCAGCCTTACAGGGGGCGCTGGGCAGCCCCAGCATTTT	CASSLTGGAGQPQHF
TRBJ2-3	TRBD2	TRBV6-1	once	TGTGCCAGCAGTGAACGGTCGGGAGGGGGAAGTACAGATACGCAGTATTTT	CASSERSGGGSTDTQYF
TRBJ2-1	TRBD1	TRBV11-2	.	TGTGCCAGCAGCTTACGTGTAGGGACAGGGGGGGCTTACAATGAGCAGTTCTTC	CASSLRVGTGGAYNEQFF
TRBJ1-6	.	TRBV6-5	.	TGTGCCAGCAGCCAGGATCACTCCTATAATTCACCCCTCCACTTT	CASSQDHSYNSPLHF
TRBJ2-2	.	TRBV11-2	.	TGTGCCAGCAGCTTGTTAGCTCAGGGCGACGCCGGGGAGCTGTTTTTT	CASSLLAQGDAGELFF
TRBJ2-2	TRBD2	TRBV2	.	TGTGCCAGCAGTCCTAGCGGGAGGTCCGGGGAGCTGTTTTTT	CASSPSGRSGELFF
TRBJ2-2	.	TRBV19	.	TGTGCCAGTTACCCGGGGGCGGGAGCGCGATACACCGGGGAGCTGTTTTTT	CASYPGAGARYTGELFF
TRBJ1-1	.	TRBV3-1/TRBV3-2	.	TGTGCCAGCAGCCAAGAGGCCCCCCGAGGGACAGAAGCTTTCTTT	CASSQEAPRGTEAFF
TRBJ2-7	.	TRBV19	.	TGTGCCAGTAGAGACAGGGACTTTTCGGGCGAGCAGTACTTC	CASRDRDFSGEQYF
TRBJ1-6	TRBD1	TRBV2	few	TGTGCCAGCAGTGGGAAGGGGGACAGGGGGCCCTTTAATTCACCCCTCCACTTT	CASSGKGDRGPFNSPLHF
TRBJ2-3	.	TRBV6-2/TRBV6-3	.	TGTGCCAGCAGCCGGAAACCAGCGGGCCTTAGCACAGATACGCAGTATTTT	CASSRKPAGLSTDTQYF
TRBJ2-1	TRBD2	TRBV7-3	.	TGTGCCAGCAGCCAGGTCCCTAAGGTGCTAGCGGACAATGAGCAGTTCTTC	CASSQVPKVLADNEQFF
TRBJ1-2	TRBD1	TRBV7-2	.	TGTGCCAGCAGCTTAAAACAGGGGCTTAATGGCTACACCTTC	CASSLKQGLNGYTF
TRBJ1-1	TRBD1	TRBV6-6	once	TGTGCCAGCAGATCGACAGGGACAACTGAAGCTTTCTTT	CASRSTGTTEAFF
TRBJ1-5	.	TRBV19	many	TGTGCCAGTAGCCCGATTGGAGAAAATCAGCCCCAGCATTTT	CASSPIGENQPQHF
TRBJ1-1	TRBD1	TRBV5-1	.	TGCGCCAGCAGCTTGGCTACAGGGGGTCGAGGCACTGAAGCTTTCTTT	CASSLATGGRGTEAFF
TRBJ2-3	.	TRBV19	.	TGTGCCAGTAGCTCCTTTACAGATACGCAGTATTTT	CASSSFTDTQYF
TRBJ2-1	TRBD2	TRBV7-2	.	TGTGCCAGCAGGCTAGGACTAGCGGGGGGAAATGAGCAGTTCTTC	CASRLGLAGGNEQFF
TRBJ1-2	TRBD1	TRBV25-1	.	TGTGCCAGCAGGTCGTACAGGGGGAATGGAGGCTACACCTTC	CASRSYRGNGGYTF